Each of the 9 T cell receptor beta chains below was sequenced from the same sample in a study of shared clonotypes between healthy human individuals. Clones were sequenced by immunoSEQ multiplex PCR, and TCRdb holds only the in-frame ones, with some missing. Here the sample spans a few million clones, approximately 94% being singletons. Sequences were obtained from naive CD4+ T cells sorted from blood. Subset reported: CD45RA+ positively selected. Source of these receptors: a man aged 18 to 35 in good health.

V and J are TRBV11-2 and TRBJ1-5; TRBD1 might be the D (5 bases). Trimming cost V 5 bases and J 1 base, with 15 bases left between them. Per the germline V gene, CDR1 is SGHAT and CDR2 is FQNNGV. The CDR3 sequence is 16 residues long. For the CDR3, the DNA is TGTGCCAGCAGCCCGGGGACCCACGGGAGCAATCAGCCCCAGCATTTT. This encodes CASSPGTHGSNQPQHF.

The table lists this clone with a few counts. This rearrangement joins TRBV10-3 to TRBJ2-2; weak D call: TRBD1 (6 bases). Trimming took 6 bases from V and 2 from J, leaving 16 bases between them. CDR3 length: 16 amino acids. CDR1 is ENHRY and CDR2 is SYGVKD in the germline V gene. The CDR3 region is CAISSGARVNTGELFF. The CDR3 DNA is TGTGCCATCAGCTCAGGGGCCAGGGTTAACACCGGGGAGCTGTTTTTT.

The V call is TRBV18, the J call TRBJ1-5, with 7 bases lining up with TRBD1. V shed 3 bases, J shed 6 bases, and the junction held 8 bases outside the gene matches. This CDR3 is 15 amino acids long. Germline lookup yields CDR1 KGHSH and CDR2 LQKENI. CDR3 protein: CASSPLRGPGQPQHF. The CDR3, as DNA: TGTGCCAGCTCACCTTTAAGGGGGCCCGGTCAGCCCCAGCATTTT.

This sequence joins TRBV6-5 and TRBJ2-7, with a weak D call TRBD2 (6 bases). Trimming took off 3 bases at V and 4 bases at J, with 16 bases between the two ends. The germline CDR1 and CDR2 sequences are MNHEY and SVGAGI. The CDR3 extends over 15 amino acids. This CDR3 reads CASSYKDTGVYEQYF. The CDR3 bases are TGTGCCAGCAGTTATAAGGACACGGGGGTATACGAGCAGTACTTC.

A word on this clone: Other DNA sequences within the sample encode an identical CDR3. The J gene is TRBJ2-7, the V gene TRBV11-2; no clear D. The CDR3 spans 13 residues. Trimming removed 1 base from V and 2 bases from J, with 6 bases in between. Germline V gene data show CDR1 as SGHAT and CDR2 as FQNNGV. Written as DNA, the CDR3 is TGTGCCAGCAGCTTAGGGGAAACCTACGAGCAGTACTTC. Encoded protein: CASSLGETYEQYF.

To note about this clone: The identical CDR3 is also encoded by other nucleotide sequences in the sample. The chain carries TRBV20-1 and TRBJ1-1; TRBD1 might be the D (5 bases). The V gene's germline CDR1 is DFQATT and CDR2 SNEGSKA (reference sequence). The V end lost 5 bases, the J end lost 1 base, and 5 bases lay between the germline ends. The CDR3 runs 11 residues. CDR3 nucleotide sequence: TGCAGTGCTGGGGGGAACACTGAAGCTTTCTTT. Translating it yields CSAGGNTEAFF.

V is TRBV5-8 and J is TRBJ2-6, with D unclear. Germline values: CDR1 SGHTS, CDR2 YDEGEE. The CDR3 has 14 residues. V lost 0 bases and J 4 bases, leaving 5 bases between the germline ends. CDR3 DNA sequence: TGTGCCAGCAGCTTGGAAGGGGGGGCCAACGTCCTGACTTTC. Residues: CASSLEGGANVLTF.

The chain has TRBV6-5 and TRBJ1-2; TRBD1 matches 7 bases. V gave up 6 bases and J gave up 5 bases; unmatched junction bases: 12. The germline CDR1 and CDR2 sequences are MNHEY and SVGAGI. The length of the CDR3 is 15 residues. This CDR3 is CASRRGQAWGYGYTF. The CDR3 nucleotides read TGTGCCAGCAGACGCGGACAGGCGTGGGGGTATGGCTACACCTTC.

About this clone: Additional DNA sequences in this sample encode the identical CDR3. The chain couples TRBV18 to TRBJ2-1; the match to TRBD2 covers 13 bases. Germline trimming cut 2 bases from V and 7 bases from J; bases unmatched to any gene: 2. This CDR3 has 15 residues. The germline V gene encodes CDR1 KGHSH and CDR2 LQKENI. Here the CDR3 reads CASSPLTSGGNEQFF. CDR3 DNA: TGTGCCAGCTCACCATTGACTAGCGGGGGGAATGAGCAGTTCTTC.